The 21 T cell receptor beta chains reported below all come from one sample, sequenced in a study of CD8+ T cells in alopecia areata. The treatment here: oral pan-JAK inhibitor, 5-10 mg twice daily. cDNA prepared by RNA extraction and subsequent reverse transcription served as the template for sequencing. Produced via immunoSEQ multiplex PCR; TCRdb's table is partial and in-frame only. The sample carries about 190,000 clones, 60% to 70% recorded once. The material sequenced was CD4+ T cells sorted from blood, taken at week 4, from a patient treated with tofacitinib. The receptors come from a human donor with alopecia areata.

This clone appeared a few times. The chain has TRBV5-1 and TRBJ2-2; D is uncertain. V lost 4 bases and J lost 4, with 20 bases in between. The CDR3 loop spans 17 amino acids. Germline lookup yields CDR1 SGHRS and CDR2 YFSETQ. CDR3 in amino acids: CASSNVLRTISTGELFF. Written as DNA, the CDR3 is TGCGCCAGCAGCAACGTCCTCAGGACGATATCCACCGGGGAGCTGTTTTTT.

For the CDR3, the DNA is TGTGCCAGCAGGGATAGCGGGAGGAGGTACGAGCAGTACTTC. Its translation is CASRDSGRRYEQYF. The chain carries TRBV25-1 and TRBJ2-7, with 10 bases identical to TRBD2. Germline V CDR1 and CDR2: MGHDK, SYGVNS. The CDR3 contains 14 residues. V lost 6 bases and J lost 4; bases outside the gene matches: 6.

This clone came up a few times. The V gene is TRBV13, the J gene TRBJ2-1, with D unclear. V shed 2 bases and J shed 6 bases, with 11 bases lying between them. The CDR3 is 14 residues long. CDR1 and CDR2 from the germline V gene are PRHDT and FYEKMQ (reference sequence). CDR3 region: CASSLFSGVNEQFF. The CDR3 DNA reads as TGTGCCAGCAGCTTATTTTCAGGAGTCAATGAGCAGTTCTTC.

This clone was observed a handful of times. V and J are TRBV19 and TRBJ1-2; TRBD1 agrees at 9 bases. The V and J ends lost 11 bases and 0 bases, in that order; junction bases with no gene match: 4. From germline, CDR1 is LNHDA and CDR2 SQIVND (reference sequence). The length of the CDR3 is 13 residues. The CDR3 region has the DNA TGTGCCGCATGGGACAGGGCTAACTATGGCTACACCTTC. This encodes CAAWDRANYGYTF. Complete variable domain (other parts from reference TRBV19 and TRBJ1-2): DGGITQSPKYLFRKEGQNVTLSCEQNLNHDAMYWYRQDPGQGLRLIYYSQIVNDFQKGDIAEGYSVSREKKESFPLTVTSAQKNPTAFYLCAAWDRANYGYTFGSGTRLTVV.

The rearrangement links TRBV29-1 to TRBJ2-5; the D is unclear. The CDR3 consists of 14 residues. Germline values: CDR1 SQVTM, CDR2 ANQGSEA. V was pared by 2 bases and J by 5 bases, with 15 bases between. The chain's CDR3 is CSVENPLAGETQYF. CDR3 nucleotides: TGCAGCGTTGAAAACCCACTGGCTGGGGAGACCCAGTACTTC.

In its sample, this clone was seen once. The rearrangement joins TRBV30 to TRBJ2-7, with 10 bases that match TRBD2. Trimming at V came to 1 base and at J to 1 base, leaving 7 bases not matched to a gene. There are 16 residues in the CDR3. CDR1 is GTSNPN and CDR2 is SVGIG in the germline V gene (reference sequence). The CDR3 reads CAWSGQNSGRSYEQYF. Written as DNA, the CDR3 is TGTGCCTGGAGTGGACAGAATAGCGGGAGGTCCTACGAGCAGTACTTC.

The J gene is TRBJ1-5, the V gene TRBV7-2; 12 positions match TRBD1. The germline CDR1 and CDR2 sequences are SGHTA and FQGNSA. The CDR3 is 15 amino acids. Trimming cost V 5 bases and J 8 bases; bases outside gene matches: 7. CDR3 region: CASSGGTGGWEPQHF. The CDR3 region has the DNA TGTGCCAGCAGCGGGGGGACAGGGGGCTGGGAGCCCCAGCATTTT.

This clone was detected only a few times. V and J are TRBV4-3 and TRBJ2-7, with 9 bases matching TRBD2. The germline V gene has CDR1 LGHNA and CDR2 YSLEER. There are 15 residues in the CDR3. J was trimmed by 2 bases and V by 0 bases; bases with no gene match: 2. The CDR3 loop is CASSQDASGTYEQYF. The CDR3 nucleotides read TGCGCCAGCAGCCAAGATGCTAGCGGGACCTACGAGCAGTACTTC.

CDR3 sequence: CASSFGLAGPTDTQYF. The CDR3 region has the DNA TGTGCCAGCAGCTTCGGACTAGCGGGGCCCACAGATACGCAGTATTTT. This sequence joins TRBV5-4 and TRBJ2-3; TRBD2 agrees at 12 bases. Losses at the gene ends were 2 bases for V and 2 bases for J; bases not matched to a gene: 3. The CDR3 is 16 amino acids. The germline CDR1 and CDR2 sequences are SGHNT and YYREEE (reference sequence).

The rearrangement links TRBV29-1 to TRBJ2-1, with unresolved D. Trimming stripped 5 bases from V and 4 bases from J, with 12 bases between. The CDR3 contains 13 residues. Germline CDR1 reads SQVTM; CDR2 reads ANQGSEA. Here the CDR3 reads CSVPLDPYNEQFF. CDR3 in DNA: TGCAGCGTTCCCCTCGACCCATACAATGAGCAGTTCTTC.

This rearrangement joins TRBV29-1 to TRBJ2-2; 7 bases fit TRBD2. The V gene's germline CDR1 is SQVTM and CDR2 ANQGSEA. Trimming at V came to 3 bases and at J to 0 bases, leaving 4 bases not matched to a gene. The CDR3 contains 15 residues. CDR3 bases: TGCAGCGTTGAGCCCGGACTAGCGAACACCGGGGAGCTGTTTTTT. It encodes CSVEPGLANTGELFF.

The V gene is TRBV4-2, the J gene TRBJ1-2; maybe TRBD1 (5 bases). The CDR3 loop spans 15 amino acids. Germline lookup yields CDR1 LGHNA and CDR2 YNFKEQ. The V end was cut by 4 bases, the J end by 0 bases, with 12 bases between. In DNA, the CDR3 is TGTGCCAGCAGCCCGCGAGGGGCAGCTAACTATGGCTACACCTTC. It translates to CASSPRGAANYGYTF.

This chain joins TRBV11-1 and TRBJ2-1; D gene uncertain. With 5 bases removed from V and 0 bases from J, the gap between germline ends came to 8 bases. The CDR3 has 14 residues. Per germline, CDR1 SGHAT and CDR2 FQDESV (reference sequence). As DNA, the CDR3 is TGTGCCAGCAGCCCCCCAAGCTCCTACAATGAGCAGTTCTTC. Translated: CASSPPSSYNEQFF.

The J gene is TRBJ2-1, the V gene TRBV29-1; 11 nucleotides align to TRBD1. This CDR3 region has 14 residues. Germline assignment: CDR1 SQVTM and CDR2 ANQGSEA. V lost 6 bases, J lost 8 bases, and 9 bases stayed unmatched. The CDR3 bases are TGCAGCGTCGCCGGGACAGGGGGGTGGGATGAGCAGTTCTTC. Its protein is CSVAGTGGWDEQFF.

This clone has a handful of counts. The V gene is TRBV5-1, the J gene TRBJ2-7; 8 bases map to TRBD1. Germline CDR1 and CDR2: SGHRS and YFSETQ. The CDR3 totals 18 residues. The J segment lost 3 bases and the V segment lost 4 bases, leaving 18 bases of the junction unmatched. CDR3: CASSKSTDRGGTRYEQYF. The CDR3 DNA sequence: TGCGCCAGCAGCAAAAGCACCGACAGGGGTGGGACTCGCTACGAGCAGTACTTC. Drawing the rest from reference TRBV5-1 and TRBJ2-7, the complete variable domain is KAGVTQTPRYLIKTRGQQVTLSCSPISGHRSVSWYQQTPGQGLQFLFEYFSETQRNKGNFPGRFSGRQFSNSRSEMNVSTLELGDSALYLCASSKSTDRGGTRYEQYFGPGTRLTVT.

The chain uses TRBV5-1 and TRBJ1-1; a weak D match, TRBD1 (6 bases). Germline V CDR1 and CDR2: SGHRS, YFSETQ. Trimming shortened V by 4 bases and J by 6 bases, and 13 bases separated the two germline ends. This CDR3 has 13 amino acids. CDR3 sequence (DNA): TGCGCCAGCAGCCCCAGGGGCTCCCCTGAAGCTTTCTTT. Its protein product is CASSPRGSPEAFF.

The chain couples TRBV29-1 to TRBJ1-1; unclear D gene. The CDR3 loop spans 14 amino acids. The V and J ends lost 7 bases and 1 base respectively, with 16 bases between them. Per germline, CDR1 SQVTM and CDR2 ANQGSEA. The CDR3 DNA reads as TGCAGCGGAACCCCGCCCAAAGGGAACACTGAAGCTTTCTTT. It is translated as CSGTPPKGNTEAFF.

V usage is TRBV30 and J usage is TRBJ1-1; D call uncertain. The V and J ends lost 1 base and 0 bases respectively, with 6 bases between them. This CDR3 has 13 residues. Germline CDR1 GTSNPN, CDR2 SVGIG (reference sequence). The CDR3 sequence is CAWSGLMNTEAFF. As DNA, the CDR3 is TGTGCCTGGAGTGGACTAATGAACACTGAAGCTTTCTTT.

The V and J genes are TRBV30 and TRBJ1-1; TRBD1 might be the D (5 bases). This CDR3 is built from 13 residues. V was cut by 8 bases and J by 0 bases, with 13 bases left in between. CDR1 and CDR2 from the germline V gene are GTSNPN and SVGIG (reference sequence). The CDR3 loop reads CAGGRELNTEAFF. The CDR3 nucleotides read TGTGCCGGGGGAAGGGAGTTGAACACTGAAGCTTTCTTT.

V and J are TRBV6-5 and TRBJ2-3; TRBD1 agrees at 7 bases. J lost 0 bases, V lost 6 bases, and 6 bases had no gene match. Germline CDR1 MNHEY, CDR2 SVGAGI. The CDR3 consists of 15 residues. CDR3 DNA sequence: TGTGCCAGCAGCGACAGGGTCGGGAGCACAGATACGCAGTATTTT. It specifies CASSDRVGSTDTQYF.

The rearrangement joins TRBV25-1 to TRBJ2-3; tentatively, D is TRBD1 (6 bases). CDR1 is MGHDK, CDR2 SYGVNS, per germline. This CDR3 spans 16 amino acids. Trimming cost V 2 bases and J 0 bases, with 12 bases left between them. The CDR3, as DNA: TGTGCCAGCAGTGAACGGCCAGGGGTAAGCACAGATACGCAGTATTTT. Encoded protein: CASSERPGVSTDTQYF.